One and the same sample provided the 25 T cell receptor beta chains below, sequenced in a study of T cells in Graves' hyperthyroidism and ophthalmopathy. Amplification yielded TCR beta CDR3 regions, with RNA transcripts as the source. Primed by the HTBI set, a first-round RT-PCR was run on the TCR CDR3. TCRdb reprocessed the multiplex PCR reads with MiXCR, giving one entry per CDR3 protein. This repertoire shows about 340,000 distinct CDR3 sequences, 18% found once; its top ten account for about 49%. Sequencing was carried out using blood. The receptors come from a woman aged 45-65 years with Graves' hyperthyroidism.

The chain joins TRBV11-2 to TRBJ2-7; 14 bases are a match to TRBD2. Per the germline V gene, CDR1 is SGHAT and CDR2 is FQNNGV. Trimming at V came to 6 bases and at J to 5 bases, leaving 3 bases not matched to a gene. The CDR3 is 14 amino acids. In DNA, the CDR3 is TGTGCCAGCAGTCGGACTAGCGGGGGGAACGAGCAGTACTTC. This sequence encodes CASSRTSGGNEQYF.

The genes are TRBV24-1 and TRBJ1-1, with D possibly TRBD1 on 6 matching bases. Germline CDR1 reads KGHDR; CDR2 reads SFDVKD. V lost 3 bases to trimming and J lost 8 bases, with 12 bases between them. The CDR3 sequence is 13 residues long. The CDR3 nucleotides are TGTGCCACCAGTGATCGGGAGGGGGTCGAAGCTTTCTTT. This translates into CATSDREGVEAFF.

This clonotype was seen once. The junction departs from the called germline gene at one end, perhaps through a read error. The chain links TRBV13 to TRBJ2-6; D is undetermined. The V gene's germline CDR1 is PRHDT and CDR2 FYEKMQ (reference sequence). There are 15 residues in the CDR3. The CDR3 is CASSLFRSVANVLTF. CDR3 nucleotides: TGTGCCAGCAGTCTTTTTCGGTCTGTGGCCAACGTCCTGACTTTC.

The chain has TRBV12-3 or TRBV12-4 and TRBJ1-5; TRBD1 agrees at 7 bases. After removal of 7 bases from V and 4 bases from J, the junction contained 13 bases not matched to a gene. CDR3 size: 16 residues. CDR3 nucleotides: TGTGCCAGCACCGCCCCAGGGACAGAGGAGAATCAGCCCCAGCATTTT. It translates to CASTAPGTEENQPQHF.

The V and J genes are TRBV5-6 and TRBJ2-1, with a tentative D call TRBD2 (6 bases). The V end was cut by 4 bases, the J end by 6 bases, with 14 bases between. Germline-derived CDR1 and CDR2 are SGHDT and YYEEEE. The CDR3 totals 14 residues. CDR3 in amino acids: CASSNGVGGNEQFF. DNA of the CDR3: TGTGCCAGCAGCAATGGCGTGGGGGGCAATGAGCAGTTCTTC.

Ten or more counts support this clonotype. This rearrangement joins TRBV7-6 to TRBJ2-1, with D unresolved. The V and J ends lost 0 bases and 0 bases respectively, with 3 bases between them. The CDR3 spans 14 residues. The germline CDR1 and CDR2 sequences are SGHVS and FNYEAQ. The CDR3 reads CASSLASSYNEQFF. The CDR3 DNA is TGTGCCAGCAGCTTAGCGTCCTCCTACAATGAGCAGTTCTTC. Combining the CDR3 with reference TRBV7-6 and TRBJ2-1 gives the whole variable domain GAGVSQSPRYKVTKRGQDVALRCDPISGHVSLYWYRQALGQGPEFLTYFNYEAQQDKSGLPNDRFSAERPEGSISTLTIQRTEQRDSAMYRCASSLASSYNEQFFGPGTRLTVL.

This clonotype has at least ten counts. The gene calls are TRBV12-3 or TRBV12-4 and TRBJ1-5; D is possibly TRBD1 (6 bases). The CDR3 length is 13 residues. V lost 6 bases, J lost 9 bases, and 15 bases lay in between. CDR3 protein: CASSLSGGRPQHF. The CDR3 nucleotides read TGTGCCAGCAGCCTGTCCGGGGGCCGGCCCCAGCATTTT.

Ten or more counts support this clonotype. DNA for the CDR3: TGTGCCAGCAGCCAAGACTCGGGGTGGACTGAAGCTTTCTTT. This sequence encodes CASSQDSGWTEAFF. This sequence joins TRBV3-1 and TRBJ1-1; no clear D. This CDR3 spans 14 amino acids. Trimming pared 0 bases from V and 5 bases from J, leaving 10 bases between. CDR1 is LGHDT, CDR2 YNNKEL, per germline (reference sequence).

Only a few counts were recorded for this clonotype. The J gene is TRBJ1-1, the V gene TRBV20-1; no clear D gene. The CDR3 contains 17 residues. The ends were cut back, 5 bases at V and 3 bases at J, with 25 bases in the middle. Germline V CDR1 and CDR2: DFQATT, SNEGSKA (reference sequence). In DNA form, the CDR3 reads TGCAGTGCTCCCCTCTGGGGTGTAGCTCAGGTAGACACTGAAGCTTTCTTT. It codes for CSAPLWGVAQVDTEAFF.

This chain joins TRBV7-9 and TRBJ2-7; unclear D gene. Germline assignment: CDR1 SEHNR and CDR2 FQNEAQ (reference sequence). The CDR3 totals 15 residues. Trimming pared 5 bases from V and 1 base from J, leaving 15 bases between. The CDR3 DNA reads TGTGCCAGCAGCCACTTGGACGGTCCGTCCTACGAGCAGTACTTC. Protein sequence: CASSHLDGPSYEQYF. The complete variable domain, with remaining parts taken from reference TRBV7-9 and TRBJ2-7, reads DTGVSQNPRHKITKRGQNVTFRCDPISEHNRLYWYRQTLGQGPEFLTYFQNEAQLEKSRLLSDRFSAERPKGSFSTLEIQRTEQGDSAMYLCASSHLDGPSYEQYFGPGTRLTVT.

This clonotype was seen ten or more times. V usage is TRBV20-1 and J usage is TRBJ1-5; a possible D gene is TRBD1 (5 bases). CDR1 and CDR2 from the germline V gene are DFQATT and SNEGSKA (reference sequence). Trimming left V 0 bases short and J 5 bases short, with 11 bases between. The CDR3 is 14 amino acids. The CDR3 reads CSARDPGRDQPQHF. CDR3 in DNA: TGCAGTGCTAGAGATCCAGGGCGGGATCAGCCCCAGCATTTT.

This clonotype came up many times. This rearrangement joins TRBV6-1 to TRBJ2-7, with D tentatively TRBD1 (6 bases). In germline, CDR1 is MNHNS, CDR2 SASEGT. Trimming stripped 5 bases from V and 2 bases from J, with 10 bases between. The CDR3 spans 13 residues. The CDR3: CASSLDSTYEQYF. The CDR3 DNA sequence: TGTGCCAGCAGTTTGGACAGCACCTACGAGCAGTACTTC.

As concerns this clonotype: One base away lies a much larger clone, so this may be a sequencing read error. V and J are TRBV19 and TRBJ2-5; D tentatively fits TRBD1 or TRBD2 (5 bases each). The CDR3 has 14 residues. Germline CDR1 reads LNHDA; CDR2 reads SQIVND (reference sequence). Trimming took 1 base from V and 2 from J, leaving 8 bases between them. The CDR3 loop reads CASSIGGEQETQYF. The CDR3 DNA follows: TGTGCCAGTAGTATAGGAGGGGAGCAAGAGACCCAGTACTTC. The full variable domain, rest sourced from reference TRBV19 and TRBJ2-5, is DGGITQSPKYLFRKEGQNVTLSCEQNLNHDAMYWYRQDPGQGLRLIYYSQIVNDFQKGDIAEGYSVSREKKESFPLTVTSAQKNPTAFYLCASSIGGEQETQYFGPGTRLLVL.

The chain couples TRBV20-1 to TRBJ2-7; D is possibly TRBD1 or TRBD2 (7 bases each). Germline V gene lookup returns CDR1 DFQATT and CDR2 SNEGSKA (reference sequence). The CDR3 loop spans 15 amino acids. Deletions cut 0 bases from V and 2 bases from J, with 14 bases between. CDR3 amino acids: CSARDGRDSTYEQYF. In nucleotides, the CDR3 is TGCAGTGCTAGAGATGGGAGGGACAGTACCTACGAGCAGTACTTC.

This clonotype was found many times. V gene TRBV6-1 combines with J gene TRBJ1-1, with 11 bases identical to TRBD1. This CDR3 has 16 residues. Per the germline V gene, CDR1 is MNHNS and CDR2 is SASEGT. V shed 1 base and J 4 bases; nucleotides not matched to a gene: 5. CDR3 bases: TGTGCCAGCAGTGAAGGGACAGGGGGCGCGGGCACTGAAGCTTTCTTT. Translating gives CASSEGTGGAGTEAFF.

Turning to this clonotype: A much larger clone is a single base away; this may be a read error. The V and J genes are TRBV18 and TRBJ1-1; D uncertain. V was cut by 4 bases and J by 1 base, with 10 bases left in between. The CDR3 is 14 amino acids. From germline, CDR1 is KGHSH and CDR2 LQKENI. The CDR3 loop reads CASSLKQWNTEAFF. The CDR3, as DNA: TGTGCCAGCTCACTAAAACAGTGGAACACTGAAGCTTTCTTT.

The rearrangement joins TRBV20-1 to TRBJ2-1; D is unresolved. In germline, CDR1 is DFQATT, CDR2 SNEGSKA (reference sequence). V lost 5 bases to trimming and J lost 0 bases, with 17 bases between them. The CDR3 consists of 16 residues. CDR3 sequence: CSAGMIVGFSYNEQFF. The CDR3 DNA reads as TGCAGTGCTGGGATGATCGTGGGGTTCTCCTACAATGAGCAGTTCTTC.

A few counts support this clonotype. The genes are TRBV6-2 or TRBV6-3 and TRBJ2-2, with 11 bases aligning to TRBD2. The germline CDR1 and CDR2 sequences are MNHEY and SVGEGT. The CDR3 consists of 16 residues. Trimming cost V 4 bases and J 6 bases; bases outside gene matches: 7. The CDR3 bases are TGTGCCAGCAGTTTACGACTAGCGGGATATGCCGGGGAGCTGTTTTTT. Protein: CASSLRLAGYAGELFF.

This clonotype was counted only a few times. The chain employs TRBV2 and TRBJ2-2; TRBD2 matches at 9 bases. The CDR3 has 16 amino acids. Germline V gives CDR1 SNHLY, CDR2 FYNNEI. V lost 5 bases to trimming and J lost 3 bases; unmatched junction nucleotides: 7. For the CDR3, the DNA is TGTGCCAGCAGTCTCTGGCGGGGGGGTGACACCGGGGAGCTGTTTTTT. It is translated as CASSLWRGGDTGELFF.

This clonotype was recorded at least ten times. The gene calls are TRBV28 and TRBJ1-5, with D hard to call. The V end lost 2 bases, the J end lost 1 base, and 6 bases lay between the germline ends. CDR3 length: 14 residues. CDR1 and CDR2 (germline): MDHEN, SYDVKM. In nucleotides, the CDR3 is TGTGCCAGCAGTTTAAGGTTGAGCAATCAGCCCCAGCATTTT. It specifies CASSLRLSNQPQHF.

This clonotype showed up many times. The V call is TRBV11-2, the J call TRBJ1-1; 9 nucleotides line up with TRBD1. Germline CDR1 is SGHAT and CDR2 is FQNNGV. Trimming at V came to 5 bases and at J to 4 bases, leaving 11 bases not matched to a gene. The CDR3 sequence is 16 residues long. Here the CDR3 DNA reads TGTGCCAGCAGCCGCCCATTCTGGGACAGGGTCACTGAAGCTTTCTTT. Protein sequence: CASSRPFWDRVTEAFF.

The CDR3 DNA is TGTGCTAGTGGTTTGGTACCCGGGGAGCTGTTTTTT. Amino acid sequence: CASGLVPGELFF. The chain employs TRBV12-5 and TRBJ2-2; D gene ambiguous. CDR1 LGHNT and CDR2 FRNRAP come from the germline V gene. This CDR3 has 12 residues. V lost 0 bases, J lost 6 bases, and 2 bases lay in between.

The chain joins TRBV19 to TRBJ2-3; TRBD2 matches 12 bases. Germline V gives CDR1 LNHDA, CDR2 SQIVND (reference sequence). Unmatched junction bases numbered 12, after V lost 7 bases and J lost 1 base. There are 18 residues in the CDR3. This CDR3 reads CASKPGLRLAGGTDTQYF. CDR3 nucleotides: TGTGCCAGTAAGCCAGGCTTGAGACTAGCGGGGGGCACAGATACGCAGTATTTT.

As DNA, the CDR3 is TGTGCCACCAGCAGAGGAGGAGGGAACTCCTACGAGCAGTACTTC. This gives the protein CATSRGGGNSYEQYF. The chain has TRBV15 and TRBJ2-7; tentative D call: TRBD2 (6 bases). Germline values: CDR1 LNHNV, CDR2 YYDKDF (reference sequence). The CDR3 spans 15 residues. Trimming removed 1 base at V and 0 bases at J, with 10 bases between. The complete variable domain, with remaining parts taken from reference TRBV15 and TRBJ2-7, reads DAMVIQNPRYQVTQFGKPVTLSCSQTLNHNVMYWYQQKSSQAPKLLFHYYDKDFNNEADTPDNFQSRRPNTSFCFLDIRSPGLGDTAMYLCATSRGGGNSYEQYFGPGTRLTVT.

The table lists this clonotype with many counts. The V and J genes are TRBV6-2 or TRBV6-3 and TRBJ1-5, with a possible D match to TRBD1 (5 bases). The CDR3 extends over 15 amino acids. V was clipped by 5 bases and J by 3 bases, with 14 bases between them. CDR1 is MNHEY, CDR2 SVGEGT, per germline. CDR3 protein: CASSTGHNANQPQHF. CDR3 sequence (DNA): TGTGCCAGCAGTACTGGACATAACGCCAATCAGCCCCAGCATTTT.